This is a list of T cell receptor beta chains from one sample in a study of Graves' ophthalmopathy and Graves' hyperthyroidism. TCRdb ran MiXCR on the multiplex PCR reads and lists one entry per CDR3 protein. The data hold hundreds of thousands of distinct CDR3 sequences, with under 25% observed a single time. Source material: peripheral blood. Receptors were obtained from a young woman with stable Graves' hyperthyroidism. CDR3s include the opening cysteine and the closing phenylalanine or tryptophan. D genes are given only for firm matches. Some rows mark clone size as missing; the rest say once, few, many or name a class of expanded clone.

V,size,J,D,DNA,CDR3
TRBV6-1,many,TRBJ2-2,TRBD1,TGTGCCAGCATGGGGACAGGGGACACCGGGGAGCTGTTTTTT,CASMGTGDTGELFF
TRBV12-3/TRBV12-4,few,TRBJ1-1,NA,TGTGCCAGCAGTAATTTCCAGATAAGGAACACTGAAGCTTTCTTT,CASSNFQIRNTEAFF
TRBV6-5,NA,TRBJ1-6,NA,TGTGCCAGCAGTTACTCAATCGCACCAAATAATTCACCCCTCCACTTT,CASSYSIAPNNSPLHF
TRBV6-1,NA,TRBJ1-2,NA,TGTGCCAGCAGTCCTCTCTACTATGGCTACACCTTC,CASSPLYYGYTF
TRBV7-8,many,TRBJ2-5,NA,TGTGCCAGCAGCAATCGACAGGGAGGAGAGACCCAGTACTTC,CASSNRQGGETQYF
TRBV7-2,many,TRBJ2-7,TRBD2,TGTGCCAGCAGCTTGTTAGCGGGAGGTCACGAGCAGTACTTC,CASSLLAGGHEQYF
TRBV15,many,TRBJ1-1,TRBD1,TGTGCCACCAGCAGGATGGACAGGGGGAACACTGAAGCTTTCTTT,CATSRMDRGNTEAFF
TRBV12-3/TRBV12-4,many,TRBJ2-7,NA,TGTGCCAGCAGTTTATGGGGACCCTACGAGCAGTACTTC,CASSLWGPYEQYF
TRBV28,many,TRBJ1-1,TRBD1,TGTGCCAGCAGTGCGACAGGGGCCGGGACCACTGAAGCTTTCTTT,CASSATGAGTTEAFF
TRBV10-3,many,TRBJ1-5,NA,TGTGCCATCAGCTCCCGAAGGTCACCCAATCAGCCCCAGCATTTT,CAISSRRSPNQPQHF
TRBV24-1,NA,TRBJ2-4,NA,TGTGCCACCAGTGATTTGTTTCCAAACATGCGGTACTTC,CATSDLFPNMRYF
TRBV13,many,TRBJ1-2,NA,TGTGCCAGCAGCTTACTTCAGTACAGGAGAAACTATGGCTACACCTTC,CASSLLQYRRNYGYTF
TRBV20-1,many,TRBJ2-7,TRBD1,TGCAGTGCTAGAAGTAACAGGGGCTACGAGCAGTACTTC,CSARSNRGYEQYF
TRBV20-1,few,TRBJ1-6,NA,TGCAGTGCTAGAGTCTCAGACCGAAATCCGGGTAATTCACCCCTCCACTTT,CSARVSDRNPGNSPLHF
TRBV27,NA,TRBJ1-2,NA,TGTGCCAGCAGTTCTTTAAACGAAAACTATGGCTACACCTTC,CASSSLNENYGYTF
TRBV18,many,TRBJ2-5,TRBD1,TGTGCCAGCTCACTTCCAGGGACAGGCCGAGAGACCCAGTACTTC,CASSLPGTGRETQYF
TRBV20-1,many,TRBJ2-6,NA,TGCAGTGCGATGACGGGCGGGGCCAACGTCCTGACTTTC,CSAMTGGANVLTF
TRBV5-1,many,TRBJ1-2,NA,TGCGCCAGCAGCTTGATTACAAGCCTTCCATATGGCTACACCTTC,CASSLITSLPYGYTF
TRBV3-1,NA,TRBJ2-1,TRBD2,TGTGCCAGCAGCCAGGGACTAGCGGGACCTGAGCAGTTCTTC,CASSQGLAGPEQFF
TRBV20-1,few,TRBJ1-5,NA,TGCAGTGCTATTGGACAGCTTAATAGCAATCAGCCCCAGCATTTT,CSAIGQLNSNQPQHF
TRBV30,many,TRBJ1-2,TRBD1,TGTGCCTGGCGGCAGGGGGCGGGCGGCTACACCTTC,CAWRQGAGGYTF
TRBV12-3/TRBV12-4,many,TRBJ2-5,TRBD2,TGTGCCAGCACCCCTAGCGGGAAAGAGACCCAGTACTTC,CASTPSGKETQYF
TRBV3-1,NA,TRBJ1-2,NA,TGTGCCAGCAGCCAAGTAGTGGGTGGCTACACCTTC,CASSQVVGGYTF
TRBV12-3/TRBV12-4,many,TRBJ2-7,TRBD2,TGTGCCAGCAGTTTAGCTAGCGGGAGCTACGAGCAGTACTTC,CASSLASGSYEQYF
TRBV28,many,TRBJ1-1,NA,TGTGCCAGCAGTCGACAGAGCCTGGTCAATGAAGCTTTCTTT,CASSRQSLVNEAFF
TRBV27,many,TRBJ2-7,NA,TGTGCCAGCAGCCCGGGACTCGAAAGTTCCTACGAGCAGTACTTC,CASSPGLESSYEQYF
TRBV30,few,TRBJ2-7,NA,TGTGCCTGGAGAGGGGGGCAGCCTTACGAGCAGTACTTC,CAWRGGQPYEQYF
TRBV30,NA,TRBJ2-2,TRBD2,TGTGCCTGGAGTGTACGGGGCGGGAGGAACACCGGGGAGCTGTTTTTT,CAWSVRGGRNTGELFF
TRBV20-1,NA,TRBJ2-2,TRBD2,TGCAGTGCTAGAGCCCCTACCGGGAGGGCGACCGGGGAGCTGTTTTTT,CSARAPTGRATGELFF
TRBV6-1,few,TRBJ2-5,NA,TGTGCCAGCAGTGGATTCCAAGAGACCCAGTACTTC,CASSGFQETQYF
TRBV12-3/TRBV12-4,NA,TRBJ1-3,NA,TGTGCCAGCAGTACTCCGGGACAACATCCTGGAAACACCATATATTTT,CASSTPGQHPGNTIYF
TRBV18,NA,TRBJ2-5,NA,TGTGCCAGCTCACGTCCGGACAGCTCCTCCGGGACCCAGTACTTC,CASSRPDSSSGTQYF
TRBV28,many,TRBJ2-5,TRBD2,TGTGCCAGCAGTACGGGGGGGTTGGAGACCCAGTACTTC,CASSTGGLETQYF
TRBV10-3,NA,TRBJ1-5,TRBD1,TGTGCCATCAGTGGGGAGGGGGCAAATCAGCCCCAGCATTTT,CAISGEGANQPQHF
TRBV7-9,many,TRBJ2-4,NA,TGTGCCAGCAGCTTCGGAAGGGGAAACATTCAGTACTTC,CASSFGRGNIQYF
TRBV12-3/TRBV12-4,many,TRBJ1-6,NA,TGTGCCAGCAGCCCCCGGGAGTATAATTCACCCCTCCACTTT,CASSPREYNSPLHF
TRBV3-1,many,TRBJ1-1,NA,TGTGCCAGCGGACCCAGAGGCCGGCACGACACTGAAGCTTTCTTT,CASGPRGRHDTEAFF
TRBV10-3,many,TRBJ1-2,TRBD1,TGTGCCATCTCTGGCGGGGACAGGTCTAACTATGGCTACACCTTC,CAISGGDRSNYGYTF
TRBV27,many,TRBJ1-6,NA,TGTGCCAGCAGAAGGGCGGATAATTCACCCCTCCACTTT,CASRRADNSPLHF
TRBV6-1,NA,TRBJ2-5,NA,TGTGCCAGCAGGCCCACTTTGAGGAGCGGAGGGGGGGAGACCCAGTACTTC,CASRPTLRSGGGETQYF
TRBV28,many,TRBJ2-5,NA,TGTGCCAGCAGTTTGTATAAAAGGGCAGGGCAAGAGACCCAGTACTTC,CASSLYKRAGQETQYF
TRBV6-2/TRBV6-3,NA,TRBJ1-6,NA,TGTGCCAGCACCCTACGCCGGAGCTCCTATAATTCACCCCTCCACTTT,CASTLRRSSYNSPLHF